One sample yielded the 26 T cell receptor beta chains listed below, sequenced in a study of T cells and Merkel cell carcinoma outcomes. TCRdb keeps only in-frame clones here, not all; method: immunoSEQ multiplex PCR. Counted here are about 510 clones, approximately 87% occurring once; the ten biggest clones make up about 7%. The sample comprised tumor tissue from Merkel cell carcinoma. The origin of the receptors is a human donor with Merkel cell carcinoma.

The chain is built from TRBV7-2 and TRBJ1-4; no definite D call. Germline lookup yields CDR1 SGHTA and CDR2 FQGNSA. This CDR3 comprises 13 residues. Trimming removed 0 bases at V and 5 bases at J, with 4 bases between. In DNA, the CDR3 is TGTGCCAGCAGCTTAGCCCCAAATGAAAAACTGTTTTTT. It encodes CASSLAPNEKLFF.

The chain employs TRBV7-2 and TRBJ2-1, with 7 bases matching TRBD1. The CDR3 runs 13 residues. Per germline, CDR1 SGHTA and CDR2 FQGNSA. Germline trimming cut 9 bases from V and 9 bases from J; bases unmatched to any gene: 11. CDR3 DNA sequence: TGTGCCAGTAGGGGGCAGGGGCGGGCTGAGCAGTTCTTC. Protein product: CASRGQGRAEQFF.

The rearrangement uses TRBV5-1 and TRBJ2-7, with D unclear. CDR3 length: 14 residues. V lost 4 bases and J lost 3, with 14 bases in between. The V gene's germline CDR1 is SGHRS and CDR2 YFSETQ. CDR3 bases: TGCGCCAGCAGCCCCACCCCGGACCACTACGAGCAGTACTTC. Translating gives CASSPTPDHYEQYF.

The chain is built from TRBV2 and TRBJ1-1; D call uncertain. The germline gives CDR1 SNHLY, CDR2 FYNNEI. The CDR3 covers 15 residues. V was shortened by 1 base and J by 5 bases, with 14 bases between the two germline ends. The CDR3 spells CASSEVPAETTEAFF. The CDR3 DNA follows: TGTGCCAGCAGTGAAGTGCCGGCAGAAACGACTGAAGCTTTCTTT.

The chain links TRBV30 to TRBJ2-1; D might be TRBD2 (7 bases). Trimming left V 0 bases short and J 7 bases short, with 13 bases between. The CDR3 has 14 amino acids. The germline CDR1 and CDR2 sequences are GTSNPN and SVGIG (reference sequence). CDR3 in DNA: TGTGCCTGGAGTGTAGGAGGGGGGGGTAATGAGCAGTTCTTC. The encoded protein is CAWSVGGGGNEQFF.

J is TRBJ2-3 and V is TRBV5-1, with TRBD2 matching over 8 bases. This CDR3 contains 15 residues. The germline gives CDR1 SGHRS, CDR2 YFSETQ. V trimming: 1 base; J trimming: 4 bases; junction bases outside the gene matches: 5. The CDR3 bases are TGCGCCAGCAGCTTGACAACGGGAGGGCCAGATACGCAGTATTTT. Translating it yields CASSLTTGGPDTQYF.

As DNA, the CDR3 is TGTGCCAGCAGTTCGTGGGGGAACATTCAGTACTTC. It yields the protein CASSSWGNIQYF. The V gene is TRBV6-5, the J gene TRBJ2-4, with D possibly being TRBD1 or TRBD2 (5 bases each). The V gene lost 4 bases and the J gene lost 7 bases, with 8 bases spanning the gap. Per germline, CDR1 MNHEY and CDR2 SVGAGI. The CDR3 consists of 12 residues.

The rearrangement uses TRBV5-1 and TRBJ2-1; no clear D. CDR1 is SGHRS and CDR2 is YFSETQ in the germline V gene. V gave up 0 bases and J gave up 1 base, with 5 bases separating them. The CDR3 runs 14 residues. The CDR3 is CASSLGLSYNEQFF. DNA for the CDR3: TGCGCCAGCAGCTTGGGACTTTCCTACAATGAGCAGTTCTTC. Combining the CDR3 with reference TRBV5-1 and TRBJ2-1 gives the whole variable domain KAGVTQTPRYLIKTRGQQVTLSCSPISGHRSVSWYQQTPGQGLQFLFEYFSETQRNKGNFPGRFSGRQFSNSRSEMNVSTLELGDSALYLCASSLGLSYNEQFFGPGTRLTVL.

This chain uses TRBV7-8 with TRBJ1-6, with TRBD1 matching over 7 bases. The length of the CDR3 is 14 residues. Per the germline V gene, CDR1 is SGHVS and CDR2 is FQNEAQ. V trimming: 5 bases; J trimming: 6 bases; junction bases outside the gene matches: 4. As DNA, the CDR3 is TGTGCCAGCAGCATCCGGGACAGTAATTCACCCCTCCACTTT. Protein product: CASSIRDSNSPLHF.

This chain joins TRBV7-9 and TRBJ1-3; D remains ambiguous. The ends were cut back, 2 bases at V and 1 base at J, with 0 bases in the middle. The germline V gene encodes CDR1 SEHNR and CDR2 FQNEAQ (reference sequence). This CDR3 spans 12 amino acids. This chain's CDR3 is CASSLSGNTIYF. In DNA form, the CDR3 reads TGTGCCAGCAGCTTATCTGGAAACACCATATATTTT. The full variable domain, in which reference TRBV7-9 and TRBJ1-3 provide the parts outside the CDR3, is DTGVSQNPRHKITKRGQNVTFRCDPISEHNRLYWYRQTLGQGPEFLTYFQNEAQLEKSRLLSDRFSAERPKGSFSTLEIQRTEQGDSAMYLCASSLSGNTIYFGEGSWLTVV.

J is TRBJ2-7 and V is TRBV23-1; 10 bases align to TRBD1. TRBV23-1 is an ORF, with its function uncertain. V dropped 4 bases and J dropped 5; count of bases not matched to a gene: 8. The CDR3 is made up of 15 amino acids. CDR3 coding DNA: TGCGCCAGCAGTCGAGGGACAGGGGAGTGGGACGAGCAGTACTTC. This codes for CASSRGTGEWDEQYF.

The chain recombines TRBV5-1 with TRBJ1-4; 9 bases match TRBD1. V was clipped by 4 bases and J by 5 bases; unmatched bases: 6. The CDR3 contains 15 residues. The germline gives CDR1 SGHRS, CDR2 YFSETQ. CDR3 DNA sequence: TGCGCCAGCAGCGCATCCGGGACAGGGAATGAAAAACTGTTTTTT. Amino acids: CASSASGTGNEKLFF.

The genes are TRBV7-9 and TRBJ2-1, with 9 positions matching TRBD2. Germline V gene data show CDR1 as SEHNR and CDR2 as FQNEAQ (reference sequence). This CDR3 spans 16 amino acids. V shed 3 bases and J 0 bases; nucleotides not matched to a gene: 3. In DNA form, the CDR3 reads TGTGCCAGCAGCTTGCCTAGCGGGGTCTCCTACAATGAGCAGTTCTTC. It codes for CASSLPSGVSYNEQFF.

This chain uses TRBV14 with TRBJ2-2; D unresolved. CDR1 and CDR2 from the germline V gene are SGHDN and FVKESK. Trimming shortened V by 4 bases and J by 6 bases, and 9 bases separated the two germline ends. The CDR3 is 13 amino acids. The CDR3 region has the DNA TGTGCCAGCAGCCCTAACGGCGCCGGGGAGCTGTTTTTT. Encoded protein: CASSPNGAGELFF.

The chain has TRBV9 and TRBJ2-3, with TRBD1 identical over 7 bases. The CDR3 is 15 amino acids. The germline gives CDR1 SGDLS, CDR2 YYNGEE. V shed 2 bases, J shed 3 bases, and the junction held 6 bases outside the gene matches. In DNA form, the CDR3 reads TGTGCCAGCAGCGTCGGGGACAGAAGTACAGATACGCAGTATTTT. Translated, it gives CASSVGDRSTDTQYF.

This sequence joins TRBV2 and TRBJ1-2, with no clear D. Germline V gives CDR1 SNHLY, CDR2 FYNNEI. There are 18 residues in the CDR3. Trimming took off 6 bases at V and 0 bases at J, with 23 bases between the two ends. Here the CDR3 DNA reads TGTGCCAGCAGGAGAACATCAGGTCTTTACGGGGCTAACTATGGCTACACCTTC. Amino acid sequence: CASRRTSGLYGANYGYTF.

This clone was picked up one time. The V gene is TRBV2, the J gene TRBJ2-5, with D possibly TRBD1 on 6 matching bases. Trimming left V 8 bases short and J 4 bases short, with 11 bases between. The germline gives CDR1 SNHLY, CDR2 FYNNEI. The CDR3 extends over 12 amino acids. The DNA of the CDR3 is TGTGCCAGCGCCGGGACACCAGAGACCCAGTACTTC. Translation gives CASAGTPETQYF.

To note about this clone: A junction boundary mismatches the germline segment, possibly from a read error. V is TRBV19 and J is TRBJ1-6, with D unclear. Looked up from germline, CDR1 is LNHDA and CDR2 is SQIVND (reference sequence). CDR3 size: 13 residues. The CDR3 coding sequence is TGTGCCAGTAGTCCGGACGGAGTTTTGCCCCTCTACTTT. This codes for CASSPDGVLPLYF.

The V call is TRBV7-9, the J call TRBJ2-7; 8 nucleotides line up with TRBD1. This CDR3 has 14 amino acids. From germline, CDR1 is SEHNR and CDR2 FQNEAQ (reference sequence). V lost 5 bases to trimming and J lost 2 bases; unmatched junction nucleotides: 5. CDR3 in amino acids: CASSMTGVTYEQYF. CDR3 in DNA: TGTGCCAGCAGCATGACAGGGGTGACCTACGAGCAGTACTTC.

The V call is TRBV5-6, the J call TRBJ1-1; the match to TRBD1 covers 8 bases. Germline V gene sequence: CDR1 SGHDT, CDR2 YYEEEE. CDR3 length: 15 amino acids. After removal of 4 bases from V and 1 base from J, the junction contained 6 bases not matched to a gene. The CDR3 DNA sequence: TGTGCCAGCAGCGCGTTGGACAGGGAGAACACTGAAGCTTTCTTT. The encoded protein is CASSALDRENTEAFF.

The table lists this clone with a count of one. The J gene is TRBJ1-5, the V gene TRBV28, with D unresolved. This CDR3 is 18 amino acids long. V was clipped by 5 bases and J by 1 base, with 21 bases between them. Germline V lookup: CDR1 MDHEN, CDR2 SYDVKM. CDR3 coding DNA: TGTGCCAGCAGTCCAGGAGAAATGTATATTCGGAGCAATCAGCCCCAGCATTTT. Protein sequence: CASSPGEMYIRSNQPQHF.

To note about this clone: The junction and the germline gene differ at one end; a read error may be behind it. V gene TRBV12-5 combines with J gene TRBJ2-7, with D perhaps matching TRBD2 (7 bases). Germline V gives CDR1 LGHNT, CDR2 FRNRAP. The CDR3 loop spans 12 amino acids. The chain's CDR3 is CASGLVGGEWVF. The DNA for the CDR3 is TGTGCTAGTGGTTTGGTAGGGGGGGAATGGGTTTTC.

A single count supports this clone. The chain couples TRBV19 to TRBJ1-1, with D perhaps matching TRBD1 (6 bases). The CDR3 runs 13 residues. The germline CDR1 and CDR2 sequences are LNHDA and SQIVND (reference sequence). V was trimmed by 5 bases and J by 1 base, leaving 8 bases between them. Here the CDR3 DNA reads TGTGCCAGTAGTTGGACAGAGAACACTGAAGCTTTCTTT. The encoded protein is CASSWTENTEAFF. The full variable domain, its missing parts supplied by reference TRBV19 and TRBJ1-1, is DGGITQSPKYLFRKEGQNVTLSCEQNLNHDAMYWYRQDPGQGLRLIYYSQIVNDFQKGDIAEGYSVSREKKESFPLTVTSAQKNPTAFYLCASSWTENTEAFFGQGTRLTVV.

V usage is TRBV19 and J usage is TRBJ2-1; D may correspond to TRBD1 or TRBD2 (5 bases each). Germline loops: CDR1 LNHDA, CDR2 SQIVND (reference sequence). This CDR3 is 15 amino acids long. V dropped 6 bases and J dropped 5 bases, with 17 bases sitting between them. The CDR3 nucleotides are TGTGCCAGTAGCAGGAGCGGTGGGGGTAACAATGAGCAGTTCTTC. Protein: CASSRSGGGNNEQFF.

This clone was picked up a small number of times. This chain joins TRBV30 and TRBJ1-1, with D unclear. The CDR3 spans 15 residues. The ends were cut back, 1 base at V and 0 bases at J, with 12 bases in the middle. Germline values: CDR1 GTSNPN, CDR2 SVGIG (reference sequence). The DNA for the CDR3 is TGTGCCTGGAGTGCCGCGGAACAGATGAACACTGAAGCTTTCTTT. It encodes CAWSAAEQMNTEAFF. The full variable domain, in which reference TRBV30 and TRBJ1-1 provide the parts outside the CDR3, is SQTIHQWPATLVQPVGSPLSLECTVEGTSNPNLYWYRQAAGRGLQLLFYSVGIGQISSEVPQNLSASRPQDRQFILSSKKLLLSDSGFYLCAWSAAEQMNTEAFFGQGTRLTVV.

The genes are TRBV10-3 and TRBJ2-1; TRBD2 aligns across 7 bases. Trimming cost V 6 bases and J 1 base; bases outside gene matches: 3. The CDR3 runs 14 residues. The germline gives CDR1 ENHRY, CDR2 SYGVKD. The CDR3 loop reads CAIRTSSSYNEQFF. The CDR3 DNA follows: TGTGCCATCAGGACTAGCTCTTCCTACAATGAGCAGTTCTTC.